This T cell receptor (beta chain) is from a study of identical twins. Findings and limits, study-wide: A cross-sectional statistical analysis, not follow-up of the same donors, supported the conclusions. Model-predicted out-of-frame TCR alpha sharing fell below observed values in monozygotic twins. Weaker excess twin sharing was observed in beta out-of-frame sequences.

A universal primer site was created by template switching, with the cDNA bearing unique molecular identifiers. One entry per CDR3 protein results from TCRdb running MiXCR on the 5' RACE reads. The sample lists around 1.7 million distinct CDR3 sequences, roughly a third seen once, with 0.25% to 0.3% in the top ten. This CDR3 spans 17 amino acids. V shed 0 bases, J shed 1 base, and the junction held 5 bases outside the gene matches. The germline gives CDR1 LGHDT, CDR2 YNNKEL (reference sequence). As concerns this clonotype: Its specificity is not known.

The chain is built from TRBV3-1 and TRBJ2-1, with 8 nucleotides matching TRBD2. Sequences were obtained from cord blood. The sequence derives from a newborn girl in good health. CDR3 DNA sequence: TGTGCCAGCAGCCAAGAACGGGCGGGAGGATCCTACAATGAGCAGTTCTTC. Protein: CASSQERAGGSYNEQFF.